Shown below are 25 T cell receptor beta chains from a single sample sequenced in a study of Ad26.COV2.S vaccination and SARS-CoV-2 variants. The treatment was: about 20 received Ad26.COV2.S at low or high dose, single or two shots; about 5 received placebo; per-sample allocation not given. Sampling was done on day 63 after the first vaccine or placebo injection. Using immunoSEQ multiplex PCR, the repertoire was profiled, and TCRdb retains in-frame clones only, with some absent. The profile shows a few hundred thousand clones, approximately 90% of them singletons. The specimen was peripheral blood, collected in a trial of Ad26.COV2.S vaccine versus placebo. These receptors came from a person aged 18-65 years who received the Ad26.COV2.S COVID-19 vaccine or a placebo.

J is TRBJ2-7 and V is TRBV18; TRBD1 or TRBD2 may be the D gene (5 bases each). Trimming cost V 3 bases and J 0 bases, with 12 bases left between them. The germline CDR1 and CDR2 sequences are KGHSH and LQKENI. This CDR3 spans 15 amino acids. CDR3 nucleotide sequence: TGTGCCAGCTCACCCCGGGACGGCGTCTCCTACGAGCAGTACTTC. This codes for CASSPRDGVSYEQYF.

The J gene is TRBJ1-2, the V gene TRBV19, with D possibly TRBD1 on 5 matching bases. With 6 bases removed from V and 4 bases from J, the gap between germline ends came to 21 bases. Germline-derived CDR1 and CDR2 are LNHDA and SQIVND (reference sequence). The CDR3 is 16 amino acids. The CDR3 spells CASSRVQGFSTYGYTF. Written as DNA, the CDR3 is TGTGCCAGTAGCCGAGTGCAGGGATTTTCAACCTATGGCTACACCTTC.

CDR3 coding DNA: TGTGCCACCAGTGATTTGTATGGGGGGAGCTACAATGAGCAGTTCTTC. It codes for CATSDLYGGSYNEQFF. The chain is built from TRBV24-1 and TRBJ2-1; TRBD2 is a possible D gene (6 bases). V lost 0 bases and J 3 bases, leaving 11 bases between the germline ends. Germline CDR1 is KGHDR and CDR2 is SFDVKD. CDR3 length equals 16 residues.

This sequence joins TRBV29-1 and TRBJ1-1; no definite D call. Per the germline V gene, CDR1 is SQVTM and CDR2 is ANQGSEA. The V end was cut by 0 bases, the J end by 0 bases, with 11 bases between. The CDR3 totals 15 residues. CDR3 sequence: CSVEDHGLMNTEAFF. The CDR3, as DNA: TGCAGCGTTGAAGATCACGGGCTGATGAACACTGAAGCTTTCTTT.

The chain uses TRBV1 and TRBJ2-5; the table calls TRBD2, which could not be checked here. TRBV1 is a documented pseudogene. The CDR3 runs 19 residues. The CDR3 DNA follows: TGCACCAGCAGCCAAGCTTTATCACTAGCGGGGGTCATTCAAGAGACCCAGTACTTC. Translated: CTSSQALSLAGVIQETQYF.

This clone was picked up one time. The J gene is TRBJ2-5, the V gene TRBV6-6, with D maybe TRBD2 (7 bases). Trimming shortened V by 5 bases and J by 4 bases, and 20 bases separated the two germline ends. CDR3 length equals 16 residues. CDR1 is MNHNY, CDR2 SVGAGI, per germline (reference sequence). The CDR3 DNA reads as TGTGCCAGCAGTCGATGGGGAGGGGGGCCGGGAGAGACCCAGTACTTC. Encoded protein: CASSRWGGGPGETQYF.

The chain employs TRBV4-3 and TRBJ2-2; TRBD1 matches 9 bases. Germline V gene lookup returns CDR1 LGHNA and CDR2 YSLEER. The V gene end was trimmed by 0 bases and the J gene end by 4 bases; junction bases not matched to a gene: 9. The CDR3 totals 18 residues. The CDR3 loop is CASSQETGTGSFTGELFF. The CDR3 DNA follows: TGCGCCAGCAGCCAAGAAACCGGGACAGGGAGTTTCACCGGGGAGCTGTTTTTT.

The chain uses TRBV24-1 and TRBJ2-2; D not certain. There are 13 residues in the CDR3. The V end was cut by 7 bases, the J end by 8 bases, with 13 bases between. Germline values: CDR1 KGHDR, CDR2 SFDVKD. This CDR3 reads CATSEHAGGELFF. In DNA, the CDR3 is TGTGCCACCAGCGAACATGCCGGGGGGGAGCTGTTTTTT.

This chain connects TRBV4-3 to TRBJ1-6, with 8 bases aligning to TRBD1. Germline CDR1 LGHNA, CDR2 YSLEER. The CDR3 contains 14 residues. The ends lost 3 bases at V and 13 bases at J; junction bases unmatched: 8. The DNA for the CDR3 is TGCGCCAGCAGCCAGGACAGGGATGAGATTCCCCTCCACTTT. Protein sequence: CASSQDRDEIPLHF.

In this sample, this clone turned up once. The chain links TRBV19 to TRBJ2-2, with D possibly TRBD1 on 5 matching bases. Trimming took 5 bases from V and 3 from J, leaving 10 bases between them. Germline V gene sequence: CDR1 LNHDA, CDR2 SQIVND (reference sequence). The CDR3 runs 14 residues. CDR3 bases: TGTGCCAGTAGTCTCACAGGCCACACCGGGGAGCTGTTTTTT. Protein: CASSLTGHTGELFF. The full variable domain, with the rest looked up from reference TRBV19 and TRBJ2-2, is DGGITQSPKYLFRKEGQNVTLSCEQNLNHDAMYWYRQDPGQGLRLIYYSQIVNDFQKGDIAEGYSVSREKKESFPLTVTSAQKNPTAFYLCASSLTGHTGELFFGEGSRLTVL.

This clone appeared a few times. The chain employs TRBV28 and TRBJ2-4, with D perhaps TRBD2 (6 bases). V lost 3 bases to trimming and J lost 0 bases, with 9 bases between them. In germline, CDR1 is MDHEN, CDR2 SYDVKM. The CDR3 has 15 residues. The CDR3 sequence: CASSFGGAAKNIQYF. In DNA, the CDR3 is TGTGCCAGCAGTTTTGGCGGGGCAGCCAAAAACATTCAGTACTTC.

CDR3 DNA: TGTGCCAGCACCGCCCTACGGACGCATACCAGTTCCTCTGGGGCCAACGTCCTGACTTTC. Its translation is CASTALRTHTSSSGANVLTF. The V call is TRBV27, the J call TRBJ2-6; no definite D call. The CDR3 is made up of 20 amino acids. Trimming stripped 7 bases from V and 0 bases from J, with 25 bases between. Germline CDR1 MNHEY, CDR2 SMNVEV (reference sequence).

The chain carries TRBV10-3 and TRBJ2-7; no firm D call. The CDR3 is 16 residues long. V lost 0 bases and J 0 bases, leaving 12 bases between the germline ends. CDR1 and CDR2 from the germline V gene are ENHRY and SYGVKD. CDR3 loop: CAISESSLLSSYEQYF. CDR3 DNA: TGTGCCATCAGTGAGTCGAGCCTCTTGAGCTCCTACGAGCAGTACTTC.

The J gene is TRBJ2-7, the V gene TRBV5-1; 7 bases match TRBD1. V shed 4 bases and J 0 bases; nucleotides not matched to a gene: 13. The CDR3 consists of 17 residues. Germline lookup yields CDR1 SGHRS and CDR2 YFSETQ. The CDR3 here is CASSLQSGDSISYEQYF. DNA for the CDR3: TGCGCCAGCAGCCTGCAATCTGGGGACAGCATCTCCTACGAGCAGTACTTC.

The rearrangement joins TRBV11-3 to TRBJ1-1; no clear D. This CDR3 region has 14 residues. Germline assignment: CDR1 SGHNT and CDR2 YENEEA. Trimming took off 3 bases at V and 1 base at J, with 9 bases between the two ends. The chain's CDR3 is CASSFRHGNTEAFF. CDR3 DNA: TGTGCCAGCAGCTTCAGACACGGGAACACTGAAGCTTTCTTT.

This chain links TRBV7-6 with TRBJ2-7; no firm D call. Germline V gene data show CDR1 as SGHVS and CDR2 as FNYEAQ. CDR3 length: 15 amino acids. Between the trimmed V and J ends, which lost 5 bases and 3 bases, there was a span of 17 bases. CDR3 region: CASSPPGGQSYEQYF. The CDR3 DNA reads TGTGCCAGCAGCCCACCGGGTGGGCAGAGCTACGAGCAGTACTTC.

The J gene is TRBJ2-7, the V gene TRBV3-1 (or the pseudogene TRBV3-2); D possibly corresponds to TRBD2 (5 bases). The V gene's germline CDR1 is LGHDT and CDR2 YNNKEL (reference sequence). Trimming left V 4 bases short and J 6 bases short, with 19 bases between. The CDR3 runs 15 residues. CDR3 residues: CASSLKPPVGGEQYF. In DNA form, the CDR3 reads TGTGCCAGCAGCCTCAAACCCCCCGTAGGAGGCGAGCAGTACTTC.

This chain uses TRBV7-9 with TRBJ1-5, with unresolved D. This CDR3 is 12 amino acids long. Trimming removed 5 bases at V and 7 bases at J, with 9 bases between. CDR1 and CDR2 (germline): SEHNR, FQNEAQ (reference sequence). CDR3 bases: TGTGCCAGCAGCCCGGGTGGACAGCCCCAGCATTTT. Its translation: CASSPGGQPQHF.

CDR3 sequence reads: CASSLDRDEQYF. In DNA form, the CDR3 reads TGTGCCAGCTCACTGGACAGGGATGAGCAGTACTTC. The V and J genes are TRBV18 and TRBJ2-7; 8 nucleotides agree with TRBD1. Germline V lookup: CDR1 KGHSH, CDR2 LQKENI. V lost 4 bases and J lost 7; bases outside the gene matches: 3. The CDR3 loop spans 12 amino acids.

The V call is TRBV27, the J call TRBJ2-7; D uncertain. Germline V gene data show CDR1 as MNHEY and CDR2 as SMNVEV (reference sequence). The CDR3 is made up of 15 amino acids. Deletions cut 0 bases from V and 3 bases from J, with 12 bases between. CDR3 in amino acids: CASSLSVSESYEQYF. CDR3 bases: TGTGCCAGCAGTTTATCGGTCTCAGAGAGCTACGAGCAGTACTTC.

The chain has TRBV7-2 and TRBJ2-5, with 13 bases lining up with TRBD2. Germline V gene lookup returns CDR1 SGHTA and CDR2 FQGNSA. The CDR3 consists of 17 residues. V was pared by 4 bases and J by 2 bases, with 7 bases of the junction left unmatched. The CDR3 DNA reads TGTGCCAGCAGCTCGCGCCCGGGACTAGCGGGACAAGAGACCCAGTACTTC. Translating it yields CASSSRPGLAGQETQYF.

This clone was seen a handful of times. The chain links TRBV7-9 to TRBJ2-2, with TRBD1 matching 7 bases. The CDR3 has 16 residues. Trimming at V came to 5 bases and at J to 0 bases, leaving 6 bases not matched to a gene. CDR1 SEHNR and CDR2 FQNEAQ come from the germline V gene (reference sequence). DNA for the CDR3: TGTGCCAGCAGCATATACGGGACAGCGAACACCGGGGAGCTGTTTTTT. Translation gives CASSIYGTANTGELFF.

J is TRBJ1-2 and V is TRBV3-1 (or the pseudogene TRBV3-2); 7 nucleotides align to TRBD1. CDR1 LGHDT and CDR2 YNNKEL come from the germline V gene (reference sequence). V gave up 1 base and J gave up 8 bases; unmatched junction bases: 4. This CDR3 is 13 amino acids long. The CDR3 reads CASSQATGVGYTF. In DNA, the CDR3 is TGTGCCAGCAGCCAAGCCACAGGGGTAGGCTACACCTTC.

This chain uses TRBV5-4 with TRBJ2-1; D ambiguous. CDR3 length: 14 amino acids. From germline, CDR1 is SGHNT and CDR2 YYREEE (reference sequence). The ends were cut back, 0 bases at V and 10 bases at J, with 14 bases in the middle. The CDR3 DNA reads TGTGCCAGCAGCTTGGTTTCCAGTCTTGGAGAGCAGTTCTTC. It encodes CASSLVSSLGEQFF.

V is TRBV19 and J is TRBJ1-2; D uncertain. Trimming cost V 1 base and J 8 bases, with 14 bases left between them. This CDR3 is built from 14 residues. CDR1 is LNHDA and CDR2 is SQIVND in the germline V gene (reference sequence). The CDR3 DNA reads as TGTGCCAGTAGTATAGGTCGAGGGTTTGAGGGCTACACCTTC. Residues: CASSIGRGFEGYTF. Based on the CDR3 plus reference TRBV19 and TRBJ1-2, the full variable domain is DGGITQSPKYLFRKEGQNVTLSCEQNLNHDAMYWYRQDPGQGLRLIYYSQIVNDFQKGDIAEGYSVSREKKESFPLTVTSAQKNPTAFYLCASSIGRGFEGYTFGSGTRLTVV.